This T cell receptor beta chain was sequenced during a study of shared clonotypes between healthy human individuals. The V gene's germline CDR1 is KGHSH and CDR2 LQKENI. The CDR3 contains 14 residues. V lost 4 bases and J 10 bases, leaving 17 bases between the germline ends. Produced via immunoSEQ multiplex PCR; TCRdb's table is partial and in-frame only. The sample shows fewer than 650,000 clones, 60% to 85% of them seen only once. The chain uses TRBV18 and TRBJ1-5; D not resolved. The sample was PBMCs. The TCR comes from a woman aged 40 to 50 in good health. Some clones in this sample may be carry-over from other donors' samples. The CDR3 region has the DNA TGTGCCAGCTCACGTGGGCAGGACCAGGATCCCCAGCATTTT. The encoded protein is CASSRGQDQDPQHF. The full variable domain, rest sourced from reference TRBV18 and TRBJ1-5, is NAGVMQNPRHLVRRRGQEARLRCSPMKGHSHVYWYRQLPEEGLKFMVYLQKENIIDESGMPKERFSAEFPKEGPSILRIQQVVRGDSAAYFCASSRGQDQDPQHFGDGTRLSIL.